What follows are 15 T cell receptor beta chains derived from one specimen sequenced in a study of blood T cell repertoires in COVID-19. This table comes from immunoSEQ multiplex PCR, and its TCRdb copy is limited to in-frame clones, with some not included. The data show about 60,000 clones, 85% to 90% seen once. The specimen sequenced was peripheral blood. The origin of the receptors is a man between 60 and 75 years old with acute or convalescent COVID-19.

The V call is TRBV4-3, the J call TRBJ1-2; D unresolved. The V end was cut by 0 bases, the J end by 5 bases, with 16 bases between. The germline CDR1 and CDR2 sequences are LGHNA and YSLEER. This CDR3 is built from 16 residues. The CDR3 coding sequence is TGCGCCAGCAGCCAAGATCTGGAGGCCGTAAATTATGGCTACACCTTC. The encoded protein is CASSQDLEAVNYGYTF.

Here the CDR3 DNA reads TGTGCCAGCAGCCAAGATCTCAGCTCACGGAGATATGGCTACACCTTC. Translated: CASSQDLSSRRYGYTF. The rearrangement links TRBV4-2 to TRBJ1-2; D is ambiguous. Trimming cost V 0 bases and J 5 bases, with 16 bases left between them. The CDR3 spans 16 residues. Germline V gene sequence: CDR1 LGHNA, CDR2 YNFKEQ.

This sequence joins TRBV28 and TRBJ2-5, with D perhaps TRBD1 (6 bases). Trimming left V 7 bases short and J 0 bases short, with 18 bases between. CDR1 MDHEN and CDR2 SYDVKM come from the germline V gene. CDR3 size: 16 residues. The CDR3 DNA sequence: TGTGCCAGCACCCAGGGGCACATTACGTACCAAGAGACCCAGTACTTC. Its translation: CASTQGHITYQETQYF.

This clone was seen just once. The V and J genes are TRBV9 and TRBJ2-2; no clear D. The CDR3 contains 17 residues. V was shortened by 4 bases and J by 3 bases, with 19 bases between the two germline ends. Germline CDR1 is SGDLS and CDR2 is YYNGEE. The CDR3 here is CASSNNIRLPDTGELFF. Here the CDR3 DNA reads TGTGCCAGCAGCAATAACATCAGGCTTCCAGACACCGGGGAGCTGTTTTTT.

This sequence joins TRBV7-2 and TRBJ2-7, with 10 bases lining up with TRBD2. The CDR3 totals 18 residues. Losses at the gene ends were 1 base for V and 7 bases for J; bases not matched to a gene: 16. Germline CDR1 is SGHTA and CDR2 is FQGNSA. The CDR3 DNA sequence: TGTGCCAGCAGCTTAGTTCCTAGCGGGGGCCAAGTAGTGCAAGAGCAGTACTTC. Protein sequence: CASSLVPSGGQVVQEQYF.

The rearrangement uses TRBV4-2 and TRBJ2-7; TRBD2 might be the D (6 bases). V dropped 0 bases and J dropped 6 bases, with 15 bases sitting between them. Germline V gives CDR1 LGHNA, CDR2 YNFKEQ. The CDR3 length is 15 residues. CDR3: CASSQDRRDRPEQYF. The CDR3 DNA sequence: TGTGCCAGCAGCCAAGATCGGCGGGACCGTCCCGAGCAGTACTTC.

The chain recombines TRBV6-2 or TRBV6-3 with TRBJ1-1; D is unresolved. Looked up from germline, CDR1 is MNHEY and CDR2 is SVGEGT. Trimming took 6 bases from V and 0 from J, leaving 14 bases between them. The CDR3 extends over 15 amino acids. The CDR3 loop reads CASSFRGLMNTEAFF. The CDR3 DNA reads TGTGCCAGCAGCTTCCGCGGACTTATGAACACTGAAGCTTTCTTT.

The chain couples TRBV7-2 to TRBJ2-1; 9 positions agree with TRBD2. After removal of 3 bases from V and 4 bases from J, the junction contained 4 bases not matched to a gene. CDR3 length equals 15 residues. Per germline, CDR1 SGHTA and CDR2 FQGNSA. The CDR3 sequence is CASSLRAGGYNEQFF. The CDR3 DNA is TGTGCCAGCAGCTTGCGAGCGGGAGGATACAATGAGCAGTTCTTC.

The genes are TRBV27 and TRBJ2-3; D perhaps matches TRBD2 (6 bases). Germline loops: CDR1 MNHEY, CDR2 SMNVEV (reference sequence). Deletions cut 3 bases from V and 0 bases from J, with 19 bases between. The length of the CDR3 is 18 residues. CDR3 amino acids: CASSFQASATSSTDTQYF. CDR3 sequence (DNA): TGTGCCAGCAGTTTCCAGGCTAGCGCCACTTCTAGCACAGATACGCAGTATTTT.

The sample holds a few counts of this clone. The rearrangement uses TRBV6-2 or TRBV6-3 and TRBJ2-4; 9 bases fit TRBD1. Losses at the gene ends were 6 bases for V and 9 bases for J; bases not matched to a gene: 12. CDR3 size: 15 residues. From germline, CDR1 is MNHEY and CDR2 SVGEGT. In nucleotides, the CDR3 is TGTGCCAGCAGCACCCTCTGGACAGGGGATGGCATTCAGTACTTC. The encoded protein is CASSTLWTGDGIQYF.

In its sample, this clone was seen once. The chain carries TRBV9 and TRBJ1-2, with 9 bases that match TRBD1. CDR3 length: 13 residues. CDR1 and CDR2 from the germline V gene are SGDLS and YYNGEE. V was pared by 3 bases and J by 5 bases, with 2 bases of the junction left unmatched. The chain's CDR3 is CASSGQGGYGYTF. As DNA, the CDR3 is TGTGCCAGCAGCGGACAGGGGGGATATGGCTACACCTTC.

This clone appeared once. The V gene is TRBV4-1, the J gene TRBJ2-7; D is ambiguous. Germline lookup yields CDR1 MGHRA and CDR2 YSYEKL. The V end lost 1 base, the J end lost 3 bases, and 13 bases lay between the germline ends. The CDR3 runs 15 residues. DNA for the CDR3: TGCGCCAGCAGCCAAGGTCAAAGCGTGGACTACGAGCAGTACTTC. Protein product: CASSQGQSVDYEQYF.

This clone was detected only a few times. V usage is TRBV7-3 and J usage is TRBJ1-1; D remains unclear. CDR1 is SGHTA and CDR2 is FQGTGA in the germline V gene. The germline V and J ends were trimmed by 5 bases and 1 base, with 14 bases remaining between them. This CDR3 has 15 amino acids. CDR3 sequence reads: CASSPEPVKNTEAFF. In DNA form, the CDR3 reads TGTGCCAGCAGCCCCGAGCCCGTTAAGAACACTGAAGCTTTCTTT.

On this clone: One end of the junction varies from germline; a read error may be responsible. V usage is TRBV28 and J usage is TRBJ1-6; no firm D call. Germline lookup yields CDR1 MDHEN and CDR2 SYDVKM. This CDR3 has 11 residues. In DNA form, the CDR3 reads TGTGCCAGCAGTTATAGTTCACCCCTCCACTTT. Amino acids: CASSYSSPLHF. Supplemented by reference TRBV28 and TRBJ1-6, the full variable domain reads DVKVTQSSRYLVKRTGEKVFLECVQDMDHENMFWYRQDPGLGLRLIYFSYDVKMKEKGDIPEGYSVSREKKERFSLILESASTNQTSMYLCASSYSSPLHFGNGTRLTVT.

The chain employs TRBV5-1 and TRBJ2-2; tentatively, D is TRBD1 (5 bases). In germline, CDR1 is SGHRS, CDR2 YFSETQ. The CDR3 is 17 amino acids. With 4 bases removed from V and 2 bases from J, the gap between germline ends came to 18 bases. Here the CDR3 reads CASSRVGAATNTGELFF. The CDR3 region has the DNA TGCGCCAGCAGCCGCGTTGGGGCTGCAACTAACACCGGGGAGCTGTTTTTT.